Shown below are 15 T cell receptor beta chains from a single sample sequenced in a study of blood T cell repertoires in COVID-19. Only in-frame clones appear in the TCRdb table, and some are missing; sequencing was by immunoSEQ multiplex PCR. The sample contains more than 200,000 clones, 81% of which appear only once. Input material: peripheral blood. These receptors originate from a woman of 80 years or more with acute or convalescent COVID-19.

V usage is TRBV5-1 and J usage is TRBJ2-3; 8 bases match TRBD2. The germline V gene encodes CDR1 SGHRS and CDR2 YFSETQ. Trimming removed 2 bases from V and 4 bases from J; junction bases left unmatched: 6. CDR3 length: 15 residues. As DNA, the CDR3 is TGCGCCAGCAGCTTCGGACTAGCACCCTCAGATACGCAGTATTTT. It encodes CASSFGLAPSDTQYF.

The chain couples TRBV5-8 to TRBJ2-1; TRBD1 matches at 8 bases. The junction had 5 bases not matched to a gene; V was cut back by 6 bases and J by 3 bases. The CDR3 is 14 amino acids. Germline CDR1 and CDR2: SGHTS and YDEGEE. In DNA, the CDR3 is TGTGCCAGCACTTTCGGACAGGGCTACAATGAGCAGTTCTTC. This sequence encodes CASTFGQGYNEQFF.

The rearrangement uses TRBV6-5 and TRBJ2-5, with a weak D call TRBD2 (5 bases). The CDR3 sequence is 15 residues long. The germline V gene encodes CDR1 MNHEY and CDR2 SVGAGI. V lost 6 bases and J lost 4, with 18 bases in between. CDR3 sequence: CASRRFLDEGETQYF. In DNA form, the CDR3 reads TGTGCCAGCAGGAGGTTCCTGGACGAGGGAGAGACCCAGTACTTC.

The chain has TRBV18 and TRBJ1-1; perhaps TRBD1 as D (6 bases). The CDR3 runs to 15 residues. The V gene's germline CDR1 is KGHSH and CDR2 LQKENI. Deletions cut 3 bases from V and 7 bases from J, with 18 bases between. CDR3 amino acids: CASSPEGKGTSEAFF. In nucleotides, the CDR3 is TGTGCCAGCTCACCGGAAGGGAAGGGGACAAGTGAAGCTTTCTTT.

This clone has only a few counts. The V call is TRBV29-1, the J call TRBJ1-3; D is unclear. Looked up from germline, CDR1 is SQVTM and CDR2 is ANQGSEA. Trimming removed 2 bases at V and 1 base at J, with 9 bases between. The CDR3 runs 14 residues. CDR3 loop: CSVEPVRSGNTIYF. CDR3 coding DNA: TGCAGCGTTGAACCCGTCCGGTCTGGAAACACCATATATTTT.

A few counts support this clone. V gene TRBV19 combines with J gene TRBJ1-4; possibly TRBD1 for D (5 bases). Trimming removed 3 bases at V and 4 bases at J, with 18 bases between. Germline CDR1 is LNHDA and CDR2 is SQIVND (reference sequence). The CDR3 consists of 17 residues. CDR3 protein: CASSILGTRNLNEKLFF. CDR3 sequence (DNA): TGTGCCAGTAGTATCTTGGGGACTAGAAACCTTAATGAAAAACTGTTTTTT.

This chain uses TRBV18 with TRBJ2-5; D possibly corresponds to TRBD2 (6 bases). Germline lookup yields CDR1 KGHSH and CDR2 LQKENI. The length of the CDR3 is 16 residues. V gave up 3 bases and J gave up 5 bases, with 19 bases separating them. In nucleotides, the CDR3 is TGTGCCAGCTCACCTCTCGGCGGGACCAAGGGGGAGACCCAGTACTTC. Its translation: CASSPLGGTKGETQYF.

This clone was seen once. The CDR3 is CASSEEVGAREQYF. CDR3 bases: TGTGCCAGCAGTGAAGAAGTAGGGGCGCGGGAGCAGTACTTC. The V call is TRBV6-1, the J call TRBJ2-7; D is possibly TRBD1 (5 bases). V lost 1 base, J lost 7 bases, and 14 bases lay in between. This CDR3 comprises 14 residues. The germline CDR1 and CDR2 sequences are MNHNS and SASEGT.

The gene calls are TRBV5-1 and TRBJ2-5; weak D call: TRBD1 (6 bases). The germline CDR1 and CDR2 sequences are SGHRS and YFSETQ. The V end was cut by 4 bases, the J end by 5 bases, with 9 bases between. The CDR3 is 12 residues long. As DNA, the CDR3 is TGCGCCAGCAGCGCTACAGGGGAGACCCAGTACTTC. Its translation is CASSATGETQYF.

The chain couples TRBV28 to TRBJ1-6, with 12 nucleotides matching TRBD1. V shed 3 bases, J shed 10 bases, and the junction held 10 bases outside the gene matches. CDR1 is MDHEN, CDR2 SYDVKM, per germline. This CDR3 contains 17 residues. CDR3 DNA sequence: TGTGCCAGCAGTTTGCATTTCGGGACAGGGGGCGTCTCACCCCTCCACTTT. Amino acid sequence: CASSLHFGTGGVSPLHF.

The V and J genes are TRBV11-2 and TRBJ1-4; TRBD1 aligns across 11 bases. Trimming cost V 4 bases and J 3 bases; bases outside gene matches: 10. This CDR3 is built from 18 residues. The germline V gene encodes CDR1 SGHAT and CDR2 FQNNGV. The CDR3, as DNA: TGTGCCAGCAGCTCCCGGGACAGGGGGTCGAGTGCTAATGAAAAACTGTTTTTT. Residues: CASSSRDRGSSANEKLFF. The full variable domain, in which reference TRBV11-2 and TRBJ1-4 provide the parts outside the CDR3, is EAGVAQSPRYKIIEKRQSVAFWCNPISGHATLYWYQQILGQGPKLLIQFQNNGVVDDSQLPKDRFSAERLKGVDSTLKIQPAKLEDSAVYLCASSSRDRGSSANEKLFFGSGTQLSVL.

The chain employs TRBV3-1 (or the pseudogene TRBV3-2) and TRBJ2-5; tentatively, D is TRBD1 (6 bases). Germline loops: CDR1 LGHDT, CDR2 YNNKEL (reference sequence). CDR3 length equals 15 residues. Trimming cost V 0 bases and J 2 bases, with 10 bases left between them. The CDR3 region is CASSQDIGQQETQYF. The CDR3 DNA is TGTGCCAGCAGCCAAGACATCGGACAGCAAGAGACCCAGTACTTC.

V usage is TRBV12-3 or TRBV12-4 and J usage is TRBJ1-5, with TRBD1 identical over 7 bases. CDR3 length equals 13 residues. The V and J ends lost 3 bases and 4 bases, in that order; junction bases with no gene match: 0. The CDR3 loop reads CASSLGQNQPQHF. The CDR3 nucleotides are TGTGCCAGCAGTTTGGGACAGAATCAGCCCCAGCATTTT.

This clone has just a few counts. The chain couples TRBV5-6 to TRBJ2-3; 12 bases agree with TRBD1. Germline V gives CDR1 SGHDT, CDR2 YYEEEE. J lost 3 bases, V lost 3 bases, and 5 bases had no gene match. The CDR3 spans 16 residues. CDR3: CASSWDRGLVTDTQYF. The CDR3 DNA sequence: TGTGCCAGCAGCTGGGACAGGGGGCTAGTTACAGATACGCAGTATTTT.

This clone was recorded a few times. This sequence joins TRBV7-2 and TRBJ2-2; D might be TRBD1 (6 bases). Trimming shortened V by 4 bases and J by 4 bases, and 13 bases separated the two germline ends. Germline CDR1 and CDR2: SGHTA and FQGNSA. The CDR3 extends over 15 amino acids. The chain's CDR3 is CASSSLRGSTGELFF. The DNA for the CDR3 is TGTGCCAGCAGCTCCCTCAGGGGTTCCACCGGGGAGCTGTTTTTT.